These 22 T cell receptor beta chains came from one sample sequenced in a study of CD8+CD57+ T cells in acquired aplastic anemia. Template material for TCR beta VDJ and CDR3 profiling consisted of genomic DNA. Via MiXCR, TCRdb re-called the reads, giving one row per CDR3 protein. The data hold 250,000 to 350,000 distinct CDR3 sequences, with around three fifths observed a single time. Sequenced material: sorted CD4+, CD8+, or CD8+CD57+ T cells (not recorded which) from PBMCs. These receptors all come from a human donor with severe aplastic anemia or a healthy control (not recorded which).

The table lists this clonotype with many counts. The chain couples TRBV30 to TRBJ2-7, with 11 bases that match TRBD2. V gave up 5 bases and J gave up 5 bases; unmatched junction bases: 5. Germline V gene sequence: CDR1 GTSNPN, CDR2 SVGIG (reference sequence). The CDR3 is 13 amino acids. The CDR3 region has the DNA TGTGCCTGGTCCGGGACTAGCGGCAACGAGCAGTACTTC. Protein sequence: CAWSGTSGNEQYF.

J is TRBJ2-1 and V is TRBV24-1; D is perhaps TRBD2 (6 bases). CDR1 KGHDR and CDR2 SFDVKD come from the germline V gene. V was cut by 6 bases and J by 10 bases, with 15 bases left in between. CDR3 length: 13 amino acids. CDR3 coding DNA: TGTGCCACCAGTAATCTGGGAGGCAACGAGCAGTTCTTC. It is translated as CATSNLGGNEQFF.

This clonotype was counted once. V and J are TRBV6-4 and TRBJ1-1; TRBD1 is a possible D gene (5 bases). Trimming removed 2 bases at V and 1 base at J, with 8 bases between. Germline loops: CDR1 MRHNA, CDR2 SNTAGT. The CDR3 spans 14 residues. In nucleotides, the CDR3 is TGTGCCAGCAGTGACGGGGCGGAGAACACTGAAGCTTTCTTT. It encodes CASSDGAENTEAFF.

J is TRBJ2-5 and V is TRBV7-9, with TRBD1 identical over 7 bases. The germline gives CDR1 SEHNR, CDR2 FQNEAQ (reference sequence). The CDR3 totals 15 residues. The V gene end was trimmed by 4 bases and the J gene end by 5 bases; junction bases not matched to a gene: 10. The CDR3 coding sequence is TGTGCCAGCAGCTCCTGGACAGGTGACGGGGAGACCCAGTACTTC. Encoded protein: CASSSWTGDGETQYF.

This clonotype was recorded a few times. The chain combines TRBV20-1 with TRBJ1-6; D ambiguous. The CDR3 is 13 residues long. Trimming shortened V by 3 bases and J by 5 bases, and 8 bases separated the two germline ends. Germline-derived CDR1 and CDR2 are DFQATT and SNEGSKA (reference sequence). The chain's CDR3 is CSASRGDNSPLHF. The CDR3, as DNA: TGCAGTGCTAGTCGGGGAGATAATTCACCCCTCCACTTT.

The chain couples TRBV12-3 or TRBV12-4 to TRBJ2-1, with 10 bases fitting TRBD2. The CDR3 runs to 14 residues. J was trimmed by 7 bases and V by 5 bases; bases with no gene match: 5. The chain's CDR3 is CASSEGTSVNEQFF. DNA of the CDR3: TGTGCCAGCAGTGAAGGGACTAGCGTTAATGAGCAGTTCTTC.

This chain links TRBV24-1 with TRBJ1-5; 8 bases are a match to TRBD1. This CDR3 comprises 13 residues. Germline-derived CDR1 and CDR2 are KGHDR and SFDVKD. As DNA, the CDR3 is TGTGCTATACAGGGGGACGAAATTCAGCCCCAGCATTTT. The encoded protein is CAIQGDEIQPQHF.

This clonotype was detected once. The V call is TRBV6-6, the J call TRBJ1-2, with D unresolved. The CDR3 extends over 14 amino acids. CDR1 and CDR2 from the germline V gene are MNHNY and SVGAGI (reference sequence). Trimming pared 2 bases from V and 8 bases from J, leaving 15 bases between. The CDR3 DNA is TGTGCCAGCAGTTACATGACTTCCTCGGGGGGCTACACCTTC. Translated: CASSYMTSSGGYTF.

This clonotype was recorded a few times. The V call is TRBV10-3, the J call TRBJ2-5, with D hard to call. In germline, CDR1 is ENHRY, CDR2 SYGVKD. The CDR3 sequence is 12 residues long. V gave up 0 bases and J gave up 5 bases, with 4 bases separating them. CDR3 region: CAISESDETQYF. The CDR3 DNA follows: TGTGCCATCAGTGAGTCTGACGAGACCCAGTACTTC.

The J gene is TRBJ2-7, the V gene TRBV13; the match to TRBD1 covers 8 bases. The germline V gene has CDR1 PRHDT and CDR2 FYEKMQ (reference sequence). This CDR3 has 14 residues. V dropped 5 bases and J dropped 9; count of bases not matched to a gene: 12. The DNA of the CDR3 is TGTGCCAGCAGCCAACGAAATGTGGGGACAGGGCAGTACTTC. Its translation: CASSQRNVGTGQYF.

The chain joins TRBV19 to TRBJ2-7; 7 bases map to TRBD1. V lost 6 bases and J lost 1; bases outside the gene matches: 6. Germline assignment: CDR1 LNHDA and CDR2 SQIVND (reference sequence). CDR3 size: 14 residues. This chain's CDR3 is CASSDRAPSYEQYF. The CDR3 nucleotides read TGTGCCAGTAGCGACAGGGCCCCTTCCTACGAGCAGTACTTC.

The chain joins TRBV9 to TRBJ2-7; a weak D match, TRBD1 (6 bases). Germline values: CDR1 SGDLS, CDR2 YYNGEE. The CDR3 extends over 13 amino acids. Trimming removed 6 bases at V and 0 bases at J, with 10 bases between. CDR3 in amino acids: CASNTGNSYEQYF. DNA for the CDR3: TGTGCCAGCAACACAGGGAACTCCTACGAGCAGTACTTC.

The rearrangement uses TRBV6-4 and TRBJ2-3, with D hard to call. Trimming removed 8 bases from V and 1 base from J, with 10 bases in between. The CDR3 consists of 13 residues. CDR1 and CDR2 (germline): MRHNA, SNTAGT. This chain's CDR3 is CASRASGTDTQYF. CDR3 sequence (DNA): TGTGCCAGCCGCGCCTCGGGCACAGATACGCAGTATTTT.

A few counts support this clonotype. This chain connects TRBV29-1 to TRBJ2-3, with 7 bases identical to TRBD2. The trim removed 7 bases at V and 2 bases at J, leaving 9 bases unmatched. The CDR3 loop spans 14 amino acids. Per the germline V gene, CDR1 is SQVTM and CDR2 is ANQGSEA. CDR3 loop: CSAEGLAVTDTQYF. The CDR3 DNA follows: TGCAGCGCCGAAGGGCTAGCGGTCACAGATACGCAGTATTTT.

The chain is built from TRBV10-1 and TRBJ2-3; 9 bases map to TRBD2. Trimming at V came to 6 bases and at J to 4 bases, leaving 11 bases not matched to a gene. The germline V gene has CDR1 WNHNN and CDR2 SYGVQD (reference sequence). The length of the CDR3 is 16 residues. CDR3 residues: CASSRLAEAGPDTQYF. The DNA for the CDR3 is TGCGCCAGCAGCCGACTAGCGGAAGCGGGACCAGATACGCAGTATTTT.

The table lists this clonotype with many counts. V and J are TRBV20-1 and TRBJ2-1; 15 nucleotides align to TRBD2. CDR1 and CDR2 (germline): DFQATT, SNEGSKA (reference sequence). The CDR3 has 16 residues. V lost 4 bases, J lost 9 bases, and 10 bases stayed unmatched. Here the CDR3 reads CSANTGTSGGFTEQFF. CDR3 bases: TGCAGTGCTAACACCGGGACTAGCGGGGGGTTTACTGAGCAGTTCTTC.

The chain links TRBV20-1 to TRBJ1-1; TRBD1 might be the D (6 bases). Germline assignment: CDR1 DFQATT and CDR2 SNEGSKA (reference sequence). Trimming removed 0 bases from V and 12 bases from J, with 17 bases in between. The CDR3 has 13 amino acids. The chain's CDR3 is CSAREERGSITFF. CDR3 bases: TGCAGTGCTAGAGAGGAAAGGGGGAGCATAACTTTCTTT.

This clonotype was detected ten times or more. This sequence joins TRBV20-1 and TRBJ1-2; D is possibly TRBD1 (5 bases). Germline assignment: CDR1 DFQATT and CDR2 SNEGSKA (reference sequence). V lost 0 bases to trimming and J lost 7 bases, with 21 bases between them. This CDR3 has 16 amino acids. Here the CDR3 DNA reads TGCAGTGCTAGAGACCCTGGGGCTAACCATATAGGTGGCTACACCTTC. It specifies CSARDPGANHIGGYTF.

The chain carries TRBV19 and TRBJ1-3; no definite D call. The V end lost 1 base, the J end lost 0 bases, and 16 bases lay between the germline ends. Germline V gene lookup returns CDR1 LNHDA and CDR2 SQIVND (reference sequence). This CDR3 contains 18 residues. DNA of the CDR3: TGTGCCAGTAGTATAGCGCTCCGTGGGTTGTTCTCTGGAAACACCATATATTTT. Translated: CASSIALRGLFSGNTIYF.

This chain's CDR3 is CASSEAGTTYGYTF. CDR3 DNA: TGTGCCAGCAGTGAAGCTGGGACTACCTATGGCTACACCTTC. The chain employs TRBV2 and TRBJ1-2, with D perhaps matching TRBD1 (5 bases). CDR1 and CDR2 (germline): SNHLY, FYNNEI. The V end lost 0 bases, the J end lost 4 bases, and 9 bases lay between the germline ends. The CDR3 has 14 residues.

This clonotype was counted ten times or more. This chain joins TRBV9 and TRBJ2-3; the match to TRBD2 covers 8 bases. The CDR3 is made up of 15 amino acids. Germline V lookup: CDR1 SGDLS, CDR2 YYNGEE. V was pared by 0 bases and J by 6 bases, with 6 bases of the junction left unmatched. The CDR3 nucleotides are TGTGCCAGCAGCGTAGTCACTAGCGGCCGGGATACGCAGTATTTT. Protein product: CASSVVTSGRDTQYF.

The rearrangement links TRBV5-8 to TRBJ1-5, with D perhaps matching TRBD1 (5 bases). V dropped 0 bases and J dropped 5 bases, with 18 bases sitting between them. This CDR3 has 17 residues. The germline gives CDR1 SGHTS, CDR2 YDEGEE. Here the CDR3 reads CASSLEFGGVMDQPQHF. The CDR3 coding sequence is TGTGCCAGCAGCTTGGAGTTTGGAGGGGTTATGGATCAGCCCCAGCATTTT.